The T cell receptor beta chain under discussion was sequenced for a study of T cells after yellow fever vaccination. Study results and caveats: Post-booster repertoires contained most primary-vaccination clones again (about 95% CD4, 88% CD8).

The CDR3 is 16 residues long. V dropped 0 bases and J dropped 0 bases, with 9 bases sitting between them. Per the germline V gene, CDR1 is DFQATT and CDR2 is SNEGSKA (reference sequence). This clonotype was counted a few times. Its antigen is undetermined. MiXCR, run by TCRdb on the 5' RACE reads, gives a single entry per CDR3 protein. The repertoire includes more than 350,000 distinct CDR3 sequences, 9.5% to 13% of them detected once, and roughly 18% sits in the top ten. The sequencing here drew on PBMCs, taken on the day of the first yellow fever vaccination. This TCR came from a young man who received the YFV17D yellow fever vaccine. The rearrangement uses TRBV20-1 and TRBJ2-6; D gene ambiguous. The CDR3 DNA sequence: TGCAGTGCTAGAGAATTGAGGAACTCTGGGGCCAACGTCCTGACTTTC. Its protein product is CSARELRNSGANVLTF.